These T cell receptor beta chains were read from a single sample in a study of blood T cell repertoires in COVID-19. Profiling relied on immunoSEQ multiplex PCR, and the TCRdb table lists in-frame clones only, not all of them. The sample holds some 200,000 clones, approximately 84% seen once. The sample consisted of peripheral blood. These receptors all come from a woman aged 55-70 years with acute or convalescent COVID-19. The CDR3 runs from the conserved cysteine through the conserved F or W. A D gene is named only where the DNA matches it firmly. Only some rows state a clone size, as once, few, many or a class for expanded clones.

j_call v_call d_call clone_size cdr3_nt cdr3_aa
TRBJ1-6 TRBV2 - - TGTGCCAGCAGTCGGGACAAACTAACCTATAATTCACCCCTCCACTTT CASSRDKLTYNSPLHF
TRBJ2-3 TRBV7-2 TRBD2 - TGTGCCAGCAGCTCATCTACTAGCGGGCGTGGGACAGATACGCAGTATTTT CASSSSTSGRGTDTQYF
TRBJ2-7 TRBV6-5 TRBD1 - TGTGCCAGCAGTCCAGGGGGTCGGGGCTACGAGCAGTACTTC CASSPGGRGYEQYF
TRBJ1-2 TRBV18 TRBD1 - TGTGCCAGCTCACCATTTACCCCATGGGACAGCCTGGCACACTACACCTTC CASSPFTPWDSLAHYTF
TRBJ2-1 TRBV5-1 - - TGCGCCAGCAGCTTAGACCGGGGGGAGCAGTTCTTC CASSLDRGEQFF
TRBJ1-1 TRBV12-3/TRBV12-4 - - TGTGCCAGCAGTCCAGGATCGCACACCCGCGCTTTCTTT CASSPGSHTRAFF
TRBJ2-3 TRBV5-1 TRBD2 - TGCGCCAGCAGCCCGGTAGGACGGGAGGGGTCGGATACGCAGTATTTT CASSPVGREGSDTQYF
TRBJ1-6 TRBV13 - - TGTGCCAGCAGCATCCTCGGACGGGAAAATTCACCCCTCCACTTT CASSILGRENSPLHF
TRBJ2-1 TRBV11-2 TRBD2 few TGTGCCAGCAGCTTAGGGTTTGGCGGGGGGGTCCACAATGAGCAGTTCTTC CASSLGFGGGVHNEQFF
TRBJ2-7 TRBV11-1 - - TGTGCCAGCAGCTTTAGCTCCCAAAGCTCCTACGAGCAGTACTTC CASSFSSQSSYEQYF
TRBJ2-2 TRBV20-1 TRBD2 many TGCAGTGCTAGTAGTAGCGGGGGTGTGGACACCGGGGAGCTGTTTTTT CSASSSGGVDTGELFF
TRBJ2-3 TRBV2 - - TGTGCCAGCAGTGGGACAGCAGATACGCAGTATTTT CASSGTADTQYF
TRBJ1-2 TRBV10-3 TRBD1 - TGTGCCATCAGTCCCCGACAGGGGGGGTATGGCTACACCTTC CAISPRQGGYGYTF
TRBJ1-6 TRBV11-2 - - TGTGCCAGCAGCTTAGAGGGGGGACCTGGCGGGCCTTTTCGGGATTCACCCCTCCACTTT CASSLEGGPGGPFRDSPLHF
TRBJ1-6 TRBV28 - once TGTGCCAGCAGTTTATCCGGGAGTTCCTATAATTCACCCCTCCACTTT CASSLSGSSYNSPLHF
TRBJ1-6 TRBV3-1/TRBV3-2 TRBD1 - TGTGCCAGCAGGCTCGGACAGGGGAATTCACCCCTCCACTTT CASRLGQGNSPLHF
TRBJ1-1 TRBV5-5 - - TGTGCCAGCAGCTTCAGCAGGGGGAACACTGAAGCTTTCTTT CASSFSRGNTEAFF
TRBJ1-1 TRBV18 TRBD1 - TGTGCCAGCTCACGTGTGGGGACAGGGGCGACACAAGGCTCTAAGGGGGTGAACACTGAAGCTTTCTTT CASSRVGTGATQGSKGVNTEAFF
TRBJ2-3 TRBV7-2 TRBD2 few TGTGCCAGCAGCCCGAGGGGCGGGGGTGCAGATACGCAGTATTTT CASSPRGGGADTQYF
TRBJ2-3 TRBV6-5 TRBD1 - TGTGCCAGCAGTTACTCCCGACAGGGGACTTCAGATACGCAGTATTTT CASSYSRQGTSDTQYF
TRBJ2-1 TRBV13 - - TGTGCCAGCAGCTCGACACCAGGGTTTAAGCAGTTCTTC CASSSTPGFKQFF
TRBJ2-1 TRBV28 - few TGTGCCAGCAGTTTATGGACTCGAGGTGAGCAGTTCTTC CASSLWTRGEQFF
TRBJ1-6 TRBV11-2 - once TGTGCCAGCAGCTTTCAGACAGGAACAAATTCACCCCTCCACTTT CASSFQTGTNSPLHF
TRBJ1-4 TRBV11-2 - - TGTGCCAGCAGCTCCCTTCAGGGATCAAGGAATGAAAAACTGTTTTTT CASSSLQGSRNEKLFF
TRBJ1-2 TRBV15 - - TGTGCCACCAGCAGAGAAAGTCGCGGTGGCTACACCTTC CATSRESRGGYTF
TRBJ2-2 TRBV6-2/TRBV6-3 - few TGTGCCAGCAGTTACTCGCTTCAGACCGGGGAGCTGTTTTTT CASSYSLQTGELFF
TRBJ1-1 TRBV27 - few TGTGCCAGCAGTCCCACGGGGGTCAGCACTGAAGCTTTCTTT CASSPTGVSTEAFF
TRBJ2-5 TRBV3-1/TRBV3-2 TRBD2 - TGTGCCAGCAGCCAAGATCTAACTAGCGATGAAGAGACCCAGTACTTC CASSQDLTSDEETQYF
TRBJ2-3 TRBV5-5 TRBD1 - TGTGCCAGCACCCCCTATGATAGAGGACAGGGCACAGATACGCAGTATTTT CASTPYDRGQGTDTQYF
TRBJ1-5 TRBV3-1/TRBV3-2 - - TGTGCCAGCAGCCAAGATCTGGGCAGAAATCAGCCCCAGCATTTT CASSQDLGRNQPQHF
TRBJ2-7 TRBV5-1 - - TGCGCCAGCAGCTCGACGCCGGGACAAAGCTCCTACGAGCAGTACTTC CASSSTPGQSSYEQYF
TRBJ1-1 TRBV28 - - TGTGCCAGCAGTTTAACCCAGGCTGAAGCTTTCTTT CASSLTQAEAFF
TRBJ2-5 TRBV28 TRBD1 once TGTGCCAGCTCCCGAACAGGGGGAAAAAAAGAGACCCAGTACTTC CASSRTGGKKETQYF
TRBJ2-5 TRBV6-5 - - TGTGCCAGCAGACGCGGGGCCCTAATAGAGACCCAGTACTTC CASRRGALIETQYF
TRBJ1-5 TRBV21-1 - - TGTGCCAGCAGCAACGGGACAGGGCTCTTCAATCAGCCCCAGCATTTT CASSNGTGLFNQPQHF
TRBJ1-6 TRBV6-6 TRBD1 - TGTGCCAGCACCATGGGACAGGCAGTCTATAATTCACCCCTCCACTTT CASTMGQAVYNSPLHF
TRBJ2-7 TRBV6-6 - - TGTGCCAGCAGGGACAGAATATACGAGCAGTACTTC CASRDRIYEQYF
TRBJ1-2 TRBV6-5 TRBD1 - TGTGCCAGCAGTTCGTGGACAGGGATAACCTATGGCTACACCTTC CASSSWTGITYGYTF
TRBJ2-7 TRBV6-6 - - TGTGCCAGCAGTTACTCGAAGGGGGAAGTGGAGTACTTC CASSYSKGEVEYF
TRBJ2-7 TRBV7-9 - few TGTGCCAGCAGCTTAGCCGGGGGAACCTACGAGCAGTACTTC CASSLAGGTYEQYF
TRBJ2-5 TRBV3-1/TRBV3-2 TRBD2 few TGTGCCAGCAGCCATCGAGGCCGGGGGGTTCTGGAGACCCAGTACTTC CASSHRGRGVLETQYF
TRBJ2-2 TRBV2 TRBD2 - TGTGCCAGCAGTGATCTAGCGGGGGAGCAGAACACCGGGGAGCTGCTTTTT CASSDLAGEQNTGELLF
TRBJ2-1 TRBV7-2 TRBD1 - TGTGCCAGCAGCTTAGGGGTGGGACAGGGAGTCAATGAGCAGTTCTTC CASSLGVGQGVNEQFF
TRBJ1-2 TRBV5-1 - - TGCGCCAGCAGCTTGGCCCCCAGGGCGGAGGGCTACACCTTC CASSLAPRAEGYTF
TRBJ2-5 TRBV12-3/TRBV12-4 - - TGTGCCAGCAGTTTGGGGGGAAAGACCCAGTACTTC CASSLGGKTQYF
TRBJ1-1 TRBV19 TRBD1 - TGTGCCAGTAGTATCCGGGGACAGGGAACTGAAGCTTTCTTT CASSIRGQGTEAFF
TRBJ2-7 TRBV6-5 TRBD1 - TGTGCCAGCTATGTGGGAATGACAGGGGGTGTCGAGCAGTACTTC CASYVGMTGGVEQYF
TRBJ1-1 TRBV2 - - TGTGCCAGCAGTGTGGGGGGGCTGAACACTGAAGCTTTCTTT CASSVGGLNTEAFF
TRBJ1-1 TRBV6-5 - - TGTGCCAGCTTTGGACTTCTGAACACTGAAGCTTTCTTT CASFGLLNTEAFF
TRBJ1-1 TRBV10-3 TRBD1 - TGTGCCGCGGGACAGATGAACACTGAAGCTTTCTTT CAAGQMNTEAFF
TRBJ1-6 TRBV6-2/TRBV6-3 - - TGTGCCAGCAGCCGGGAGGGTTTGAACTCACCCCTCCACTTT CASSREGLNSPLHF
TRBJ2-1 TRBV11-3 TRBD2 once TGTGCCAGCAGCTTAGATAGTAGCGGGGGGGCATATGAGCAGTTCTTC CASSLDSSGGAYEQFF
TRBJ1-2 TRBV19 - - TGTGCCAGTAGACAGTCTAACTATGGCTACACCTTC CASRQSNYGYTF
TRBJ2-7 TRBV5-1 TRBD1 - TGCGCCAGCAGCTCTTTTCAGGGGGCGTACGAGCAGTACTTC CASSSFQGAYEQYF